This T cell receptor (beta chain) came from a study of blood T cell repertoires in COVID-19. Assay used: immunoSEQ multiplex PCR; TCRdb lists only in-frame clones, some missing. The sample lists about 87,000 clones; roughly nine tenths were seen once. Sequences were obtained from peripheral blood. This receptor was identified in a woman at least 80 years old with active COVID-19.

CDR3 DNA: TGCGCCAGCAGCTCTCAGACAGGACTAGGTTCACCCCTCCACTTT. Protein: CASSSQTGLGSPLHF. J is TRBJ1-6 and V is TRBV4-1; D perhaps matches TRBD1 (6 bases). This CDR3 is built from 15 residues. The germline V gene has CDR1 MGHRA and CDR2 YSYEKL. With 5 bases removed from V and 9 bases from J, the gap between germline ends came to 17 bases.